Sequencing of this T cell receptor (beta chain) was carried out in a study of shared clonotypes between healthy human individuals (dated by TCRdb to about 2020). Notes on the research overall: A few men and a couple of women, aged 18 to 49 years, made up the cohort. For each donor, CD4 naive and CD4 memory were each given three plates, CD8 naive was given two plates, and CD8 memory was given one plate. To estimate repertoire size and how much clonotypes are shared between individuals, the study performed deep sequencing of blood TCR repertoires from roughly five healthy adults. To increase sequencing depth and limit assay-specific biases, TCR repertoire library preparation and sequencing were carried out by different laboratories using diverse techniques. Each donor's leukapheresis produced roughly between roughly 0.85 and 10 billion PBMCs. What the work shows at the level of the full study, not this receptor alone: Incomplete sequencing was indicated by rarefaction of sorted-subset datasets, despite the large sequencing depth. Clonotypes shared by all four sorted-subset donors showed higher generation probabilities than non-shared clonotypes. The small number of donors limited the genetic and exposure-history diversity represented. Only blood was sampled, and tissue TCR repertoires likely differ from those in blood. Larger estimated clonotype richness was generally found for naive subsets than for memory subsets. Across a handful of donors, approximately 4.6% of naive CD4, 3.5% of naive CD8, approximately 2.5% of memory CD4, and approximately 0.4% of memory CD8 clonotypes were shared. Pairwise subsampling led to the expectation that sequencing depth would affect the degree of clonotype sharing among donors.

The junction shows trimming of 5 bases on V and 5 bases on J, plus 22 bases between the germline ends. From cysteine to phenylalanine, the CDR3 is 16 amino acids long. CDR3 DNA is the only sequence kept; it has 48 bases, read in frame from the first base. Looking up the germline V gene (reference sequence) yields CDR1 SEHNR and CDR2 FQNEAQ. This clone was detected once. This clone's antigen is unknown. The sample holds no much larger clone one base away, and base qualities are not on file. TCR CDR3 regions were amplified from genomic DNA by multiplex PCR using the deep immunoSEQ assay. Extracted genomic DNA from each cell subset was distributed evenly across all wells of several immunoSEQ 96-well plates, and each plate was treated as a replicate. For sorted subsets, around 0.2 ug of genomic DNA, equivalent to around 31,000 T cell genomes, went into each replicate PCR. Purified libraries were measured with a Qubit 3.0 fluorometer, size-checked on a Bioanalyzer 2100, and measured again with the KAPA Library Quantification kit. Each immunoSEQ 96-well plate was sequenced on its own single-read 150-cycle Illumina NextSeq 550 flow cell. As for the authors' bioinformatics: The immunoSEQ output contained only junctional sequences without quality scores, so filtering could not match that applied to full-length reads. To assign V/J genes and CDR3, sequences were annotated against IMGT germline references using PyIR, a Python wrapper for IgBLAST v1.9. Reads were filtered out if the reads had weak V/J assignments (E-value above 1e-6), no CDR3, stop codons, out-of-frame junctions, or ambiguous translated residues. V3J clonotypes were defined by identical inferred V gene, J gene, and CDR3 amino acid sequence. Percentage overlap between repertoires was calculated by dividing the number of shared unique clonotypes by the size of the smaller repertoire. Three approaches were used to assess repertoire richness: RTK rarefaction, the Chao1 estimator, and Recon v2.1 estimates of unobserved clonotypes. OLGA was used to compute generation probabilities for all TCRbeta clonotypes that the gDNA method yielded from a handful of donors. As stored in TCRdb, this immuneACCESS dataset retains in-frame rearrangements with V and J assigned. A fraction of the clones does not appear; measured against another copy, unresolved V genes explain less than half of the discrepancy, and the remainder lacks a known reason. V and J calls and clone size are those listed in that table; D and trimming were worked out from the DNA. The sample contains about 800,000 clones, just over 95% of them found a single time. In total, the top ten clones hold less than 0.3% of the sample.

CD8 naive samples were obtained by positive selection for CCR7 among CD45RO-negative cells, yielding a CD45RA+CCR7+ population from which TemRA cells were excluded. The donors were healthy, HIV-negative adults with no recently reported acute infections or vaccinations. Only Caucasian adults living in Nashville, Tennessee, USA were represented among the donors. After blood collection by leukapheresis, PBMCs were isolated using Ficoll-Histopaque density gradient centrifugation and then cryopreserved in the vapor phase of liquid nitrogen. Purity and quantity of every magnetically sorted T cell population were checked by analytical flow cytometry. Genomic DNA was isolated from each sorted fraction and quantified by UV absorbance on a Nanodrop 2000c.

This chain is built from TRBV7-9 and TRBJ2-7; the D segment is perhaps TRBD1 or TRBD2, each sharing 5 matched bases. The TCR originated in a man aged 25-45 years in good health. Sequencing was carried out using naive CD8+ T cells sorted from blood. Sample cell subset or site, as interpreted from the label and publication: CD45RA+CCR7+. The CDR3 protein sequence reads: CASSPPGRGPLNEQYF. The DNA sequence is given as TGTGCCAGCAGCCCCCCGGGTAGGGGACCTCTCAACGAGCAGTACTTC.